Below, 29 T cell receptor beta chains from the same sample are listed, as sequenced in a study of T cells in Graves' hyperthyroidism and ophthalmopathy. What was amplified from RNA transcripts were TCR beta CDR3 regions. First-round RT-PCR with HTBI primers amplified the TCR CDR3 region. Via MiXCR, TCRdb re-called the multiplex PCR reads, giving one row per CDR3 protein. The sample yields 250,000 to 350,000 distinct CDR3 sequences, roughly 17% seen once. Sequencing input: blood. These receptors were obtained from a man aged 25 to 40 with Graves' hyperthyroidism.

This clonotype was counted a few times. The chain links TRBV5-1 to TRBJ2-1; the match to TRBD2 covers 8 bases. The CDR3 has 15 residues. CDR1 is SGHRS, CDR2 YFSETQ, per germline. With 1 base clipped from V and 6 bases from J, the junction kept 6 bases outside the gene matches. CDR3 loop: CASSLRASGFNEQFF. CDR3 nucleotides: TGCGCCAGCAGCTTGAGGGCTAGCGGGTTCAATGAGCAGTTCTTC.

The table lists this clonotype with many counts. CDR3 nucleotides: TGTGCCAGCAGCATCAGAGCTAACTATGGCTACACCTTC. Encoded protein: CASSIRANYGYTF. The chain carries TRBV28 and TRBJ1-2; D call uncertain. This CDR3 has 13 residues. Germline V gene lookup returns CDR1 MDHEN and CDR2 SYDVKM. V dropped 6 bases and J dropped 0 bases, with 8 bases sitting between them.

The rearrangement joins TRBV20-1 to TRBJ2-3; 8 positions agree with TRBD2. The germline V gene has CDR1 DFQATT and CDR2 SNEGSKA (reference sequence). The CDR3 is 14 residues long. Trimming at V came to 6 bases and at J to 2 bases, leaving 7 bases not matched to a gene. The CDR3 sequence: CSAVAGLATDTQYF. DNA for the CDR3: TGCAGTGCGGTAGCGGGGCTGGCCACAGATACGCAGTATTTT.

This clonotype was detected many times. The chain links TRBV6-5 to TRBJ2-5, with 11 bases lining up with TRBD2. Looked up from germline, CDR1 is MNHEY and CDR2 is SVGAGI. The V gene end was trimmed by 0 bases and the J gene end by 4 bases; junction bases not matched to a gene: 7. The CDR3 has 17 residues. CDR3 region: CASSYSTSSGRLETQYF. The CDR3 nucleotides are TGTGCCAGCAGTTACTCAACCTCTAGCGGGAGGTTAGAGACCCAGTACTTC.

This clonotype was seen only once. This rearrangement joins TRBV11-3 to TRBJ2-1; D possibly corresponds to TRBD1 (6 bases). Germline V CDR1 and CDR2: SGHNT, YENEEA. CDR3 length equals 13 residues. Trimming shortened V by 4 bases and J by 7 bases, and 11 bases separated the two germline ends. CDR3 bases: TGTGCCAGCAGCTCCCGGGACAAAAATGAGCAGTTCTTC. This translates into CASSSRDKNEQFF.

The V gene is TRBV28, the J gene TRBJ1-2; unclear D gene. V was clipped by 6 bases and J by 2 bases, with 13 bases between them. CDR1 and CDR2 from the germline V gene are MDHEN and SYDVKM. CDR3 length equals 14 residues. The CDR3 DNA sequence: TGTGCCAGCAGCCCCCAAGCGGGGAACTATGGCTACACCTTC. This sequence encodes CASSPQAGNYGYTF.

The table lists this clonotype with many counts. This chain connects TRBV5-1 to TRBJ2-1; TRBD2 agrees at 9 bases. V lost 2 bases to trimming and J lost 9 bases; unmatched junction nucleotides: 6. CDR3 size: 14 residues. Germline V CDR1 and CDR2: SGHRS, YFSETQ. The CDR3 spells CASSLTSGLFEQFF. CDR3 bases: TGCGCCAGCAGCTTAACTAGCGGGTTGTTTGAGCAGTTCTTC.

In its sample, this clonotype was seen many times. V usage is TRBV12-3 or TRBV12-4 and J usage is TRBJ1-2; D uncertain. V gave up 0 bases and J gave up 8 bases, with 10 bases separating them. The CDR3 contains 13 residues. The CDR3 loop reads CASSLALWEGYTF. The CDR3 region has the DNA TGTGCCAGCAGTTTAGCGCTGTGGGAGGGCTACACCTTC.

This clonotype showed up just a few times. V gene TRBV5-1 combines with J gene TRBJ2-5; D is unclear. Trimming shortened V by 3 bases and J by 4 bases, and 19 bases separated the two germline ends. The CDR3 length is 16 residues. In germline, CDR1 is SGHRS, CDR2 YFSETQ. DNA of the CDR3: TGCGCCAGCAGCTCGGCCCTCCAGACTCAGCGAGAGACCCAGTACTTC. It specifies CASSSALQTQRETQYF.

The chain joins TRBV30 to TRBJ2-7; D may be TRBD2 (5 bases). The length of the CDR3 is 13 residues. CDR1 is GTSNPN, CDR2 SVGIG, per germline (reference sequence). V was pared by 5 bases and J by 7 bases, with 18 bases between. The CDR3: CAWADTGTTEQYF. The CDR3, as DNA: TGTGCCTGGGCTGATACGGGAACCACTGAGCAGTACTTC. The full variable domain, rest sourced from reference TRBV30 and TRBJ2-7, is SQTIHQWPATLVQPVGSPLSLECTVEGTSNPNLYWYRQAAGRGLQLLFYSVGIGQISSEVPQNLSASRPQDRQFILSSKKLLLSDSGFYLCAWADTGTTEQYFGPGTRLTVT.

This sequence joins TRBV29-1 and TRBJ2-6; D is uncertain. V was cut by 4 bases and J by 0 bases, with 13 bases left in between. CDR1 is SQVTM, CDR2 ANQGSEA, per germline. This CDR3 contains 16 residues. The CDR3 is CSVVWFGVSGANVLTF. For the CDR3, the DNA is TGCAGCGTTGTCTGGTTTGGCGTCTCTGGGGCCAACGTCCTGACTTTC.

The sample holds a few counts of this clonotype. This chain joins TRBV20-1 and TRBJ2-7; tentatively, D is TRBD1 (6 bases). Trimming stripped 0 bases from V and 5 bases from J, with 11 bases between. The CDR3 covers 13 residues. The germline V gene has CDR1 DFQATT and CDR2 SNEGSKA (reference sequence). The CDR3 DNA is TGCAGTGCTAGAGATTGGGCAGGGGACGAGCAGTACTTC. It specifies CSARDWAGDEQYF.

Concerning this clonotype: This clone may be a read error of a much larger clone one base away. V usage is TRBV12-3 or TRBV12-4 and J usage is TRBJ2-2; TRBD2 matches 11 bases. Unmatched junction bases numbered 7, after V lost 4 bases and J lost 6 bases. The CDR3 extends over 16 amino acids. This CDR3 is CASSWILAGVPGELFF. The CDR3, as DNA: TGTGCCAGCAGTTGGATACTAGCGGGAGTACCCGGGGAGCTGTTTTTT.

This clonotype occurred many times. The genes are TRBV12-3 or TRBV12-4 and TRBJ1-1; tentatively, D is TRBD1 (5 bases). The CDR3 extends over 14 amino acids. V was pared by 3 bases and J by 6 bases, with 14 bases between. The CDR3 sequence is CASSFKGDGAEAFF. As DNA, the CDR3 is TGTGCCAGCAGTTTTAAAGGGGATGGGGCTGAAGCTTTCTTT.

The V gene is TRBV9, the J gene TRBJ2-1; 12 nucleotides align to TRBD2. Germline V gene sequence: CDR1 SGDLS, CDR2 YYNGEE. The trim removed 3 bases at V and 6 bases at J, leaving 7 bases unmatched. The CDR3 length is 16 residues. The CDR3, as DNA: TGTGCCAGCAGCGATCGGACTAGCGGGGTTCGCAATGAGCAGTTCTTC. It encodes CASSDRTSGVRNEQFF.

This clonotype was observed a few times. J is TRBJ1-2 and V is TRBV5-1; the D gene is possibly TRBD1 (6 bases). Germline assignment: CDR1 SGHRS and CDR2 YFSETQ. V was cut by 2 bases and J by 0 bases, with 14 bases left in between. The CDR3 spans 16 residues. The CDR3 is CASSFLTTGTNYGYTF. The DNA for the CDR3 is TGCGCCAGCAGCTTCTTAACTACAGGGACTAACTATGGCTACACCTTC.

This clonotype has only a few counts. The chain joins TRBV3-1 to TRBJ2-2; D possibly corresponds to TRBD1 (6 bases). CDR1 LGHDT and CDR2 YNNKEL come from the germline V gene (reference sequence). V was clipped by 5 bases and J by 5 bases, with 12 bases between them. The CDR3 covers 14 residues. Written as DNA, the CDR3 is TGTGCCAGCAGCGCCAGACAGGTGACCGGGGAGCTGTTTTTT. The encoded protein is CASSARQVTGELFF.

This clonotype was seen only a few times. V and J are TRBV13 and TRBJ2-3, with a weak D call TRBD1 (6 bases). Deletions cut 5 bases from V and 5 bases from J, with 14 bases between. Germline assignment: CDR1 PRHDT and CDR2 FYEKMQ (reference sequence). This CDR3 is 14 amino acids long. CDR3 amino acids: CASSDTGYGDTQYF. DNA for the CDR3: TGTGCCAGCAGCGACACAGGGTATGGAGATACGCAGTATTTT.

Details on this clonotype: A much larger clonotype is one base distant, so this may be a read error. This chain links TRBV12-3 or TRBV12-4 with TRBJ2-2, with D perhaps TRBD2 (6 bases). CDR3 length equals 13 residues. CDR3 sequence: CAFPLRDTGGLFF. The CDR3 nucleotides are TGTGCCTTCCCTCTGAGAGACACCGGGGGGCTGTTTTTT.

This clonotype was counted many times. The chain has TRBV12-3 or TRBV12-4 and TRBJ2-2, with no clear D. This CDR3 comprises 17 residues. The V gene lost 4 bases and the J gene lost 8 bases, with 23 bases spanning the gap. The CDR3 DNA reads TGTGCCAGCAGTTCCTTTACCGGAGCTGGGATAGTGGGGGAGCTGTTTTTT. Encoded protein: CASSSFTGAGIVGELFF.

The rearrangement uses TRBV6-2 or TRBV6-3 and TRBJ1-1; 12 nucleotides line up with TRBD1. This CDR3 spans 16 amino acids. V trimming: 6 bases; J trimming: 0 bases; junction bases outside the gene matches: 5. The germline gives CDR1 MNHEY, CDR2 SVGEGT. The chain's CDR3 is CASRPGQGALNTEAFF. CDR3 nucleotide sequence: TGTGCCAGCAGGCCGGGACAGGGGGCTTTGAACACTGAAGCTTTCTTT.

This clonotype was observed many times. The V call is TRBV6-6, the J call TRBJ1-2; the match to TRBD1 covers 9 bases. From germline, CDR1 is MNHNY and CDR2 SVGAGI (reference sequence). J was trimmed by 4 bases and V by 0 bases; bases with no gene match: 3. This CDR3 comprises 15 residues. For the CDR3, the DNA is TGTGCCAGCAGTTACTCGAGACAGGGGGGCTATGGCTACACCTTC. It specifies CASSYSRQGGYGYTF.

Ten or more counts support this clonotype. V and J are TRBV2 and TRBJ1-5, with D possibly matching TRBD1 (6 bases). Germline V gene sequence: CDR1 SNHLY, CDR2 FYNNEI. The CDR3 runs to 16 residues. Between the trimmed V and J ends, which lost 7 bases and 1 base, there was a span of 17 bases. CDR3 region: CASTSGASGSNQPQHF. For the CDR3, the DNA is TGTGCCAGCACCTCAGGGGCCTCAGGGAGCAATCAGCCCCAGCATTTT.

This clonotype appeared many times. V is TRBV3-1 and J is TRBJ2-1; D is uncertain. The CDR3 has 12 residues. V shed 3 bases and J shed 5 bases, with 5 bases lying between them. Looked up from germline, CDR1 is LGHDT and CDR2 is YNNKEL (reference sequence). The CDR3 sequence is CASSQQHNEQFF. In DNA, the CDR3 is TGTGCCAGCAGCCAGCAACACAATGAGCAGTTCTTC.

V usage is TRBV20-1 and J usage is TRBJ2-7; weak D call: TRBD1 (6 bases). CDR1 is DFQATT and CDR2 is SNEGSKA in the germline V gene (reference sequence). Trimming removed 4 bases at V and 3 bases at J, with 19 bases between. The CDR3 is 15 residues long. Here the CDR3 DNA reads TGCAGTGCTAATAACCCGCGGACAGACGTCTACGAGCAGTACTTC. Protein: CSANNPRTDVYEQYF.

This clonotype was recorded at least ten times. CDR3 protein: CASSPQGTSPYNEQFF. CDR3 bases: TGTGCCAGCAGCCCCCAAGGGACTAGCCCGTACAATGAGCAGTTCTTC. This sequence joins TRBV5-4 and TRBJ2-1, with 9 nucleotides matching TRBD2. This CDR3 is 16 amino acids long. Germline assignment: CDR1 SGHNT and CDR2 YYREEE (reference sequence). V trimming: 4 bases; J trimming: 4 bases; junction bases outside the gene matches: 9.

This clonotype was seen many times. Here the CDR3 DNA reads TGTGCCAGCAGCGCCAAACTAGCGTCTCGCCACGAGCAGTACTTC. This codes for CASSAKLASRHEQYF. The J gene is TRBJ2-7, the V gene TRBV7-2; 7 bases agree with TRBD2. This CDR3 has 15 amino acids. The V segment lost 5 bases and the J segment 5 bases; nucleotides outside the gene matches: 12. CDR1 and CDR2 from the germline V gene are SGHTA and FQGNSA.

Many counts were recorded for this clonotype. The chain joins TRBV7-6 to TRBJ2-4; D is possibly TRBD2 (6 bases). This CDR3 spans 17 amino acids. From germline, CDR1 is SGHVS and CDR2 FNYEAQ. V was cut by 5 bases and J by 3 bases, with 20 bases left in between. The CDR3 bases are TGTGCCAGCAGCCACCCCCGGGGCGGGATAGGCAAAAACATTCAGTACTTC. Protein: CASSHPRGGIGKNIQYF.

This clonotype was seen ten or more times. The genes are TRBV11-2 and TRBJ2-5, with 9 bases fitting TRBD2. Germline trimming cut 4 bases from V and 1 base from J; bases unmatched to any gene: 4. The CDR3 is made up of 15 amino acids. Germline-derived CDR1 and CDR2 are SGHAT and FQNNGV. This chain's CDR3 is CASSSIAGAQETQYF. CDR3 bases: TGTGCCAGCAGCTCGATAGCGGGAGCCCAAGAGACCCAGTACTTC.